This TCR beta chain was recovered during a study of identical twins (dated by TCRdb to about 2016). Regarding the study in general: The study deep-sequenced TCR alpha and beta repertoires from monozygotic twins, unrelated adults of various ages and cord blood to test whether fetal clonotypes persist. Replicate twin experiments were performed at different times using different library preparation protocols to rule out contamination.

Libraries were prepared through 5' RACE. These reads were obtained on an Illumina HiSeq 2000. A universal primer binding site was introduced by template switching, and a unique molecular identifier was present in the final cDNA, enabling accurate counting of TCR cDNA molecules. Specific primers in the conserved constant-segment region were used to synthesize first-strand cDNA for the TCR alpha and beta chains. To control for contamination, every cDNA library was double barcoded, receiving both a SMART-Mk sample barcode and Illumina barcodes. TruSeq adapter sequences, together with Illumina sample barcodes, were added in two successive PCR steps. TCR alpha and beta cDNA libraries were sequenced on the Illumina HiSeq platform with custom primers. As for the original processing: MiGEC processed the raw reads to extract unique molecular identifiers, while MiXCR was used to determine the CDR3 positions. For each individual, recombination models were inferred using an EM algorithm with the repgenHMM and IGoR tools. Shared clonotype analysis was performed with the tcR package in R, normalizing sharing by the product of cloneset sizes. Out-of-frame nonproductive sequences were analyzed to study raw recombination free of thymic and clonal selection effects. In TCRdb, the public reads were trimmed at Q25 with fastp and aligned with MiXCR, with productive beta chains retained. Rows matching on CDR3 protein sequence are summarized as one entry with the most common DNA and genes. The V and J calls, along with clone size, are taken from TCRdb and not from the paper's own processing. In this sample the table shows 400,000 to 550,000 distinct CDR3 sequences, around an eighth of which occur a single time. The biggest ten clones account for 0.8% to 1% of the sample.

About this clonotype itself: No antigen is known for it. Base quality data are lacking; no much larger clone is found one base away.

Every donor was a healthy Caucasian. The twin cohort comprised three pairs of female monozygotic twins, all aged about 18 to 29 years. Positive isolation kits from Invitrogen were used to isolate CD4+ and CD8+ T cell populations. The paper's findings and limits, for the study overall: Zero-insertion analyses could be partly confounded by invariant T cells such as MAIT and iNKT, although diverse VJ usage argued against such confounding for most clonotypes. In beta out-of-frame sequences, excess twin sharing was weaker, because having fewer shared sequences lowered the signal-to-noise ratio. Compared with coincidental sharing between unrelated individuals, out-of-frame TCR alpha sequences shared between twins had an excess of sequences with low generation probability. Fewer insertions were carried by abundant cord blood beta clonotypes; a weaker similar trend was observed in young adult naive repertoires, while no such trend was observed in memory repertoires. Because the same donors could not be followed over many years, the conclusions relied on cross-sectional statistical analysis. Recombination models systematically underestimated out-of-frame TCR alpha sharing in monozygotic twins but agreed with sharing between unrelated individuals.

Based on the germline V gene, the CDR1 and CDR2 sequences are ENHRY and SYGVKD. V was cut back by 4 bases and J by 0 bases, leaving a gap of 14 bases between them. From the cysteine through the phenylalanine, the CDR3 covers 16 amino acids. Solely the CDR3 DNA is kept, with 48 bases framed from the first base. These data also featured in a second study, about yellow fever vaccine responses in identical twins. Drawing on the second study: The T cell response to vaccination in identical twins was reported by the authors to appear partly convergent and partly personalized. In identical twins, the study followed T cell clones that responded to the vaccine with precision.

This receptor chain uses TRBV10-3 and TRBJ2-3, and perhaps TRBD2 as D gene, on 6 matching bases. The origin of this receptor is a woman younger than 35 in good health. Sequencing was performed on CD4+ T cells sorted from blood. The CDR3 reads CAISGGQSGSTDTQYF. The DNA reads TGTGCCATCAGTGGGGGTCAGAGCGGGAGCACAGATACGCAGTATTTT.